The present T cell receptor (beta chain) was sequenced within a study of cytomegalovirus exposure and HLA in healthy donors. Points from the study as a whole: Immune exposure information comprised only CMV serostatus.

On this clone itself: Its specificity is unknown.

All donors participated as healthy donors of bone marrow. PCR involved 60 Vbeta and 13 Jbeta primers. Using immunoSEQ multiplex PCR, the repertoire was profiled, and TCRdb retains in-frame clones only, with some absent. The sample has under 130,000 clones, 74% seen once. Germline-derived CDR1 and CDR2 are SGHTA and FQGNSA. V gave up 1 base and J gave up 2 bases, with 8 bases separating them. The length of the CDR3 is 14 residues. Sequencing was carried out using PBMCs. The rearrangement links TRBV7-2 to TRBJ1-2, with D hard to call. The receptor was derived from a man over 45 in good health and CMV-seropositive. CDR3 coding DNA: TGTGCCAGCAGCTTAGGGCCGGGAAACTATGGCTACACCTTC. Protein sequence: CASSLGPGNYGYTF.